Listed below are T cell receptor beta chains from one sample, sequenced in a study of blood T cell repertoires in COVID-19. The data were produced by immunoSEQ multiplex PCR, yet TCRdb's version contains in-frame clones alone and is incomplete. Of around 100,000 clones detected, about 91% appear once; the ten largest clones hold 3.5% to 4.5%. Sequencing input: peripheral blood. These receptors all stem from a man aged 18-30 years with acute or convalescent COVID-19. CDR3s include the opening cysteine and the closing phenylalanine or tryptophan. Fields, in order: V gene, CDR3 length, D gene, clone size, J gene, CDR3 DNA, CDR3 protein. D genes are given only for firm matches. Where a row states a size, it is once, few, many or the class of an expanded clone; other rows omit it.

v_call: TRBV25-1
cdr3_length: 16
d_call: .
clone_size: .
j_call: TRBJ2-5
cdr3_nt: TGTGCCAGCAGCGGAAGACATCCAGATTTCCAAGAGACCCAGTACTTC
cdr3_aa: CASSGRHPDFQETQYF

v_call: TRBV6-6
cdr3_length: 16
d_call: TRBD1
clone_size: .
j_call: TRBJ1-5
cdr3_nt: TGTGCCAGCAGCCCTGGACAGGGAGCACCCAATCAGCCCCAGCATTTT
cdr3_aa: CASSPGQGAPNQPQHF

v_call: TRBV28
cdr3_length: 15
d_call: TRBD1
clone_size: .
j_call: TRBJ2-4
cdr3_nt: TGTGCCAGCAGGACAGGGGCGCTAACCAAAAACATTCAGTACTTC
cdr3_aa: CASRTGALTKNIQYF

v_call: TRBV18
cdr3_length: 14
d_call: .
clone_size: .
j_call: TRBJ2-3
cdr3_nt: TGTGCCAGCTCACCTTTGGTAAGCGCAGATACGCAGTATTTT
cdr3_aa: CASSPLVSADTQYF

v_call: TRBV7-9
cdr3_length: 16
d_call: .
clone_size: .
j_call: TRBJ2-1
cdr3_nt: TGTGCCAGCAGCTCCCTTAGAGGTCGTTCGTACAATGAGCAGTTCTTC
cdr3_aa: CASSSLRGRSYNEQFF

v_call: TRBV18
cdr3_length: 13
d_call: .
clone_size: .
j_call: TRBJ2-7
cdr3_nt: TGTGCCAGCTCACCTCAGAGGACCTACGAGCAGTACTTC
cdr3_aa: CASSPQRTYEQYF

v_call: TRBV2
cdr3_length: 13
d_call: TRBD1
clone_size: .
j_call: TRBJ1-2
cdr3_nt: TGTGCCAGCAGTGGGGACAGGGTCTATGGCTACACCTTC
cdr3_aa: CASSGDRVYGYTF

v_call: TRBV5-5
cdr3_length: 17
d_call: .
clone_size: once
j_call: TRBJ1-2
cdr3_nt: TGTGCCAGCAGCTTGCTTCAATCAGGCAGGGTTGGAGGGGGCTACACCTTC
cdr3_aa: CASSLLQSGRVGGGYTF

v_call: TRBV3-1/TRBV3-2
cdr3_length: 12
d_call: .
clone_size: .
j_call: TRBJ2-5
cdr3_nt: TGTGCCAGCAGCCGGACACAAGAGACCCAGTACTTC
cdr3_aa: CASSRTQETQYF

v_call: TRBV2
cdr3_length: 13
d_call: .
clone_size: .
j_call: TRBJ1-2
cdr3_nt: TGTGCCAGCAGTGCGACAGTCACCTATGGCTACACCTTC
cdr3_aa: CASSATVTYGYTF

v_call: TRBV25-1
cdr3_length: 17
d_call: .
clone_size: .
j_call: TRBJ2-4
cdr3_nt: TGTGCCAGCAGTGAAATGGGGGGAGGAATAGCCAAAAACATTCAGTACTTC
cdr3_aa: CASSEMGGGIAKNIQYF

v_call: TRBV18
cdr3_length: 13
d_call: .
clone_size: .
j_call: TRBJ1-1
cdr3_nt: TGTGCCAGCTCACCACATCCCCGCTATGAAGCTTTCTTT
cdr3_aa: CASSPHPRYEAFF

v_call: TRBV5-1
cdr3_length: 16
d_call: .
clone_size: .
j_call: TRBJ1-3
cdr3_nt: TGCGCCAGCAGCTCGGACCGTACAGGGTCGGGAAACACCATATATTTT
cdr3_aa: CASSSDRTGSGNTIYF

v_call: TRBV2
cdr3_length: 15
d_call: TRBD1
clone_size: .
j_call: TRBJ1-4
cdr3_nt: TGTGCCAGCAGTGAAGAGGGCAGGGGGCTTGAAAAACTGTTTTTT
cdr3_aa: CASSEEGRGLEKLFF

v_call: TRBV6-5
cdr3_length: 13
d_call: .
clone_size: .
j_call: TRBJ1-2
cdr3_nt: TGTGCCAGCATCGCCACAGGGCGCTATGGCTACACCTTC
cdr3_aa: CASIATGRYGYTF

v_call: TRBV19
cdr3_length: 16
d_call: TRBD1
clone_size: once
j_call: TRBJ1-1
cdr3_nt: TGTGCCACTAGCGCGTGGACAGGGTCTATGAACACTGAAGCTTTCTTT
cdr3_aa: CATSAWTGSMNTEAFF

v_call: TRBV30
cdr3_length: 13
d_call: .
clone_size: once
j_call: TRBJ1-3
cdr3_nt: TGTGCCTGGAGTCCCAACTCTGGAAACACCATATATTTT
cdr3_aa: CAWSPNSGNTIYF

v_call: TRBV30
cdr3_length: 13
d_call: .
clone_size: .
j_call: TRBJ2-5
cdr3_nt: TGTGCCTGGATCCGTCGGGGTGAGGAGACCCAGTACTTC
cdr3_aa: CAWIRRGEETQYF

v_call: TRBV18
cdr3_length: 15
d_call: .
clone_size: .
j_call: TRBJ2-3
cdr3_nt: TGTGCCAGCTCACCACCGGCTAGTGTTAGGGATACGCAGTATTTT
cdr3_aa: CASSPPASVRDTQYF

v_call: TRBV25-1
cdr3_length: 14
d_call: .
clone_size: .
j_call: TRBJ1-5
cdr3_nt: TGTGCCAGCAGTGGCAGAAATAGCAATCAGCCCCAGCATTTT
cdr3_aa: CASSGRNSNQPQHF